This T cell receptor (beta chain) was identified during a study of T cell responses to AZD1222 COVID-19 vaccine. There are a few counts of this clone. Per germline, CDR1 MNHEY and CDR2 SVGEGT. Trimming pared 5 bases from V and 3 bases from J, leaving 14 bases between. The CDR3 length is 14 residues. Sequencing used immunoSEQ multiplex PCR; TCRdb keeps in-frame clones, though not all of them. The sample includes 190,000 or so clones, more than 70% of them seen just once. The chain employs TRBV6-2 or TRBV6-3 and TRBJ2-7; maybe TRBD1 (6 bases). Sequenced material: peripheral blood, taken 28 days after the second AZD1222 dose. This TCR was sampled from an adult who received the AZD1222 COVID-19 vaccine. The CDR3, as DNA: TGTGCCAGCAGTACCCGGACAGCCCGCTACGAGCAGTACTTC. Its translation is CASSTRTARYEQYF.